This T cell receptor (beta chain) was documented in a study of blood T cell repertoires in COVID-19. Study context: Researchers got acute and convalescent COVID-19 samples from the United States, Italy and Spain. PBMCs, B-cell-depleted T cells, or T cells were the source of the cDNA or gDNA that made up the material.

In the original processing: From reference gene primer amplification, estimates of nucleated cell counts were derived. Profiled with immunoSEQ multiplex PCR; TCRdb holds only in-frame clones, not every one. That table gives V, J and clone size, and the DNA gave D and trimming. This table has fewer than 200,000 clones, approximately 84% appearing once. The CDR3 consists of 11 residues. The germline V gene has CDR1 SGDLS and CDR2 YYNGEE. The V segment lost 8 bases and the J segment 4 bases; nucleotides outside the gene matches: 2. Sample: peripheral blood. The sequence was collected from a man aged 40-49 years who had recovered from COVID-19. This chain links TRBV9 with TRBJ1-2; the match to TRBD1 covers 7 bases. The CDR3 spells CASRTGYGYTF. The CDR3 DNA reads TGTGCCAGTAGGACAGGCTATGGCTACACCTTC.